The present T cell receptor beta chain was sequenced within a study of T cells in tumors after PD-1 blockade. Study as a whole: Treatment was either pembrolizumab 200 mg every 3 weeks or cemiplimab 350 mg every 2 weeks. On average, peripheral blood gave more than 100,000 TCR templates and 35,000 to 40,000 unique clonotypes. Study results and limitations: Blood contained approximately 40% of the tumor's TCR clonotypes.

Input was roughly 550 ng to 6,004 ng of genomic DNA from tumor or blood. With respect to this clone: Its target is unknown.

TCRdb's copy holds only in-frame clones and misses some; the assay was immunoSEQ multiplex PCR. This table holds approximately 60,000 clones, about four fifths found once. The CDR3 spans 14 residues. CDR1 is SGHTA, CDR2 FQGTGA, per germline. V was trimmed by 5 bases and J by 1 base, leaving 9 bases between them. The sequencing used PBMCs, collected before anti-PD-1 treatment. This chain links TRBV7-3 with TRBJ1-3, with unresolved D. This receptor was obtained from a human donor with basal cell carcinoma. The CDR3 here is CASSISNSGNTIYF. CDR3 DNA sequence: TGTGCCAGCAGCATTTCTAATTCTGGAAACACCATATATTTT.